This T cell receptor beta chain is drawn from a study of T cells in Graves' hyperthyroidism and ophthalmopathy. The CDR3 loop spans 13 amino acids. V shed 0 bases and J shed 3 bases, with 8 bases lying between them. Germline CDR1 is GTSNPN and CDR2 is SVGIG (reference sequence). In its sample, this clonotype was seen many times. RNA transcripts were the template for amplifying TCR beta CDR3 regions. The primer set for the first-round RT-PCR of the TCR CDR3 was HTBI. TCRdb re-called the multiplex PCR reads with MiXCR, one entry per CDR3 protein. The sample yields more than 500,000 distinct CDR3 sequences, roughly 14% seen once.

This TCR derives from a woman aged 40 to 50 with Graves' ophthalmopathy. The sample was blood. V gene TRBV30 combines with J gene TRBJ1-2; D remains ambiguous. CDR3 amino acids: CAWSVRTDYGYTF. In nucleotides, the CDR3 is TGTGCCTGGAGTGTACGCACTGACTATGGCTACACCTTC.